This T cell receptor beta chain was captured in a study of T cells in Graves' hyperthyroidism and ophthalmopathy. Uncontrolled infection, other autoimmune disease, pregnancy or lactation barred patients from enrollment. There are many counts of this clonotype. The source material, RNA transcripts, was used to amplify TCR beta CDR3 regions. With the HTBI primer set, the TCR CDR3 went through a first round of RT-PCR. MiXCR, run by TCRdb on the multiplex PCR reads, gives a single entry per CDR3 protein. The sample has about 640,000 distinct CDR3 sequences, roughly 15% seen once. This CDR3 contains 13 residues. CDR1 SQVTM and CDR2 ANQGSEA come from the germline V gene. Trimming shortened V by 3 bases and J by 3 bases, and 11 bases separated the two germline ends.

The chain recombines TRBV29-1 with TRBJ1-2; possible D gene TRBD1, 5 bases. The sequenced sample consisted of blood. This TCR was recovered from a woman aged 45-60 years with Graves' ophthalmopathy. In DNA, the CDR3 is TGCAGCGTTGAGAAGGGGTTGGACTATGGCTACACCTTC. This codes for CSVEKGLDYGYTF.